Given below is one T cell receptor beta chain in context. This receptor's antigen is unknown. No base quality information exists; no much larger clone differs at one position. CDR3 length: 13 amino acids, cysteine to phenylalanine. Only CDR3 DNA is held: 39 bases, read in frame from base 1. The V and J ends are trimmed by 0 bases and 5 bases, leaving 10 bases between them. From the germline V gene (reference sequence), CDR1 is GTSNPN and CDR2 is SVGIG. The source of the sample is a study of control samples from healthy donors and cancer patients (dated by TCRdb to the early 2020s). Library prep was done by the immunoSEQ multiplex PCR assay. Here the immuneACCESS table is served through TCRdb, limited to in-frame sequences with V and J called. Missing clones are a known gap in these copies; in checked studies unresolved V genes cover under half, and the rest lacks a known reason. For this sample there are 55,000 to 85,000 clones; just under 90% appear just once. The ten biggest clones cover over 15% of the sample.

Specimen: PBMCs. The V gene is TRBV30 and the J gene is TRBJ2-5; the D region possibly corresponds to TRBD1 (5 bases align). This receptor was obtained from a man aged 60 to 69 with lung cancer. The CDR3 is CAWSVRGEETQYF. The DNA is TGTGCCTGGAGTGTAAGGGGTGAGGAGACCCAGTACTTC.